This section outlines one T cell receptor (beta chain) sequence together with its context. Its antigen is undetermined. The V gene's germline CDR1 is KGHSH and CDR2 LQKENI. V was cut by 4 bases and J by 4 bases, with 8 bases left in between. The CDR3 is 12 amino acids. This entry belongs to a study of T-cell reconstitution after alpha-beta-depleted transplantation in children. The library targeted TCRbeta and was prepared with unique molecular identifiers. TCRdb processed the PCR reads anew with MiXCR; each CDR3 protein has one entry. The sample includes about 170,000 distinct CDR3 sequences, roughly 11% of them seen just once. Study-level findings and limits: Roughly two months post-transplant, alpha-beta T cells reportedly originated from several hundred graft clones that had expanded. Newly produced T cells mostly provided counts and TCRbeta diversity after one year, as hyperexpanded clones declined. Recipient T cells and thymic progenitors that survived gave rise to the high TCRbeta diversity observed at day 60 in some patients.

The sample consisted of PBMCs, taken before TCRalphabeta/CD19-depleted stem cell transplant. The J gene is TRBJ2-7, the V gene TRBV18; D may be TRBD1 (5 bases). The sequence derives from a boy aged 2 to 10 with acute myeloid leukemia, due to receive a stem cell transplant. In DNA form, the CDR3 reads TGTGCCAGCTCACGCAGGGCGTACGAGCAGTACTTC. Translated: CASSRRAYEQYF.